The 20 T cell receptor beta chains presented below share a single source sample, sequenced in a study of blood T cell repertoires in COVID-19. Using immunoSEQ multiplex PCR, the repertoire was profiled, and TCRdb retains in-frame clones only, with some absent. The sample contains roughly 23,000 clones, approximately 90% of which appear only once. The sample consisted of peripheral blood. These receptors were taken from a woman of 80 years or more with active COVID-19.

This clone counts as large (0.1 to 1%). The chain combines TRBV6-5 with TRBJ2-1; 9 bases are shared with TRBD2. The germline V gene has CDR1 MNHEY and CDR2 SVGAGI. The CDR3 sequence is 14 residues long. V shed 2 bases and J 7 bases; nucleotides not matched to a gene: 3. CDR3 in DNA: TGTGCCAGCAGTTACCGGCGGGGGGGGAATGAGCAGTTCTTC. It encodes CASSYRRGGNEQFF.

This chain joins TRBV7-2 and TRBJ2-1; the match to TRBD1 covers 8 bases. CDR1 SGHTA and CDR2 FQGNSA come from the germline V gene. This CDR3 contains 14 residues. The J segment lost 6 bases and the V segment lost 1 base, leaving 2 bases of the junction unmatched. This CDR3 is CASSLGTGSNEQFF. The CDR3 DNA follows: TGTGCCAGCAGCTTAGGGACAGGGTCCAATGAGCAGTTCTTC.

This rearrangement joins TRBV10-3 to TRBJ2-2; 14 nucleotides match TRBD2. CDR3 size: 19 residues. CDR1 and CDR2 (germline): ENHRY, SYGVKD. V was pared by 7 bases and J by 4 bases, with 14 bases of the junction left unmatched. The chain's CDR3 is CAITDAPGLAGAVTGELFF. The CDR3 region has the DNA TGTGCCATCACCGATGCTCCGGGACTAGCGGGGGCCGTCACCGGGGAGCTGTTTTTT.

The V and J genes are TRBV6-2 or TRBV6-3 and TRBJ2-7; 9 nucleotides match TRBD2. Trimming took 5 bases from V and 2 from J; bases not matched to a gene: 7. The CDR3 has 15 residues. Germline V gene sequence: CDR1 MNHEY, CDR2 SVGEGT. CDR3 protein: CASSTLLAGTYEQYF. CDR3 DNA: TGTGCCAGCAGTACACTGCTAGCGGGAACCTACGAGCAGTACTTC.

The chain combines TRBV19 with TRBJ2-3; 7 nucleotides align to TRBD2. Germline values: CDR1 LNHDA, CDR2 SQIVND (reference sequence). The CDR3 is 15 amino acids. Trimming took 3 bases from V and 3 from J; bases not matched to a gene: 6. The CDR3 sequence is CASSMALAMTDTQYF. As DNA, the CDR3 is TGTGCCAGTAGTATGGCACTAGCGATGACAGATACGCAGTATTTT.

CDR3 loop: CASRLDRHQPQHF. CDR3 in DNA: TGTGCCAGCAGACTCGACAGGCATCAGCCCCAGCATTTT. The genes are TRBV27 and TRBJ1-5; D may be TRBD1 (6 bases). The germline gives CDR1 MNHEY, CDR2 SMNVEV (reference sequence). V dropped 6 bases and J dropped 5 bases, with 11 bases sitting between them. The CDR3 is made up of 13 amino acids.

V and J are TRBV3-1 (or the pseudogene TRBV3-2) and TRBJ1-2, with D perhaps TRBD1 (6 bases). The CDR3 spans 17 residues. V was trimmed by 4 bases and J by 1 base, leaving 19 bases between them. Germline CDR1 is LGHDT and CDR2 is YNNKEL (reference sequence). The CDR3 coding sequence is TGTGCCAGCAGCCGAAGGAAGGTGGACAGCTTTAACTATGGCTACACCTTC. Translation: CASSRRKVDSFNYGYTF.

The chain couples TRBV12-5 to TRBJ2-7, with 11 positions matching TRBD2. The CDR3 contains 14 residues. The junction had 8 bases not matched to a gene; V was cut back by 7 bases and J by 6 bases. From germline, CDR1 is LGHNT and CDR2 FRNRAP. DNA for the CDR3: TGTGCTAGTGCCCCTAGCGGGGGGCGAGGCGAGCAGTACTTC. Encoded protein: CASAPSGGRGEQYF.

The CDR3 bases are TGCGCCAGCAGCTCGGGCGGGCAGGCCCGACCGGCAGGCTATGGCTACACCTTC. This sequence encodes CASSSGGQARPAGYGYTF. V is TRBV5-1 and J is TRBJ1-2, with D uncertain. Trimming took 3 bases from V and 4 from J, leaving 25 bases between them. The germline V gene has CDR1 SGHRS and CDR2 YFSETQ. The CDR3 is 18 amino acids.

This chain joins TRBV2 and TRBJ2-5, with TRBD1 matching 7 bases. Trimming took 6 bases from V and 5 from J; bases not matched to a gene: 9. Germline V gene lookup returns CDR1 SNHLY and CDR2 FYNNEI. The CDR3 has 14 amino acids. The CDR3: CASSVAGGGETQYF. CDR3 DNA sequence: TGTGCCAGCAGCGTGGCAGGGGGTGGCGAGACCCAGTACTTC.

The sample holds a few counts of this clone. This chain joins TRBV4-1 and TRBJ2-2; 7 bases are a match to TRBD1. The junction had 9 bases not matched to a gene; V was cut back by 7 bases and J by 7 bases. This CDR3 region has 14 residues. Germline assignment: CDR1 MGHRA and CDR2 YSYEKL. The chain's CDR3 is CASTKIGGIGELFF. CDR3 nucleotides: TGCGCCAGCACTAAGATAGGGGGCATCGGGGAGCTGTTTTTT.

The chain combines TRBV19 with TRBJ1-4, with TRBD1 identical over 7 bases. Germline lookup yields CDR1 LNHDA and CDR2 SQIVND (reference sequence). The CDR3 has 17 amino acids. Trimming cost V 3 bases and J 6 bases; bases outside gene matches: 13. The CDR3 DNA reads TGTGCCAGTAGTATGACGCGGCAGGGGGGAACCTATGAAAAACTGTTTTTT. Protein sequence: CASSMTRQGGTYEKLFF.

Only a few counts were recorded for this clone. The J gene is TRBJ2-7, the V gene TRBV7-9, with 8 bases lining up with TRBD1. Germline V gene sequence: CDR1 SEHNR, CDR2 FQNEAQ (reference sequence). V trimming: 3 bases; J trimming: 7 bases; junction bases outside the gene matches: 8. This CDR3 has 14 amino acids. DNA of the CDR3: TGTGCCAGCAGCTTGCACCCGGACAGGGATGAGCAGTACTTC. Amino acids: CASSLHPDRDEQYF.

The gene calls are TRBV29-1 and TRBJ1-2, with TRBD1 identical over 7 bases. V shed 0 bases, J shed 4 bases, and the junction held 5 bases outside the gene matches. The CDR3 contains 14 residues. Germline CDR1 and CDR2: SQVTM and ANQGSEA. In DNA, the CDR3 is TGCAGCGTTGAAGATTCGGACAGGTTCTATGGCTACACCTTC. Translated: CSVEDSDRFYGYTF.

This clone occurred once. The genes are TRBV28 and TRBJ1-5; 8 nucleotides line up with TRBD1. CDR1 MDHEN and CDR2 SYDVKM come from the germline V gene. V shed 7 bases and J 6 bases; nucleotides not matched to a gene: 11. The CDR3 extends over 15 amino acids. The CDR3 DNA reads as TGTGCCAGCAACACCTGGACAGGGTCGGGTCAGCCCCAGCATTTT. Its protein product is CASNTWTGSGQPQHF.

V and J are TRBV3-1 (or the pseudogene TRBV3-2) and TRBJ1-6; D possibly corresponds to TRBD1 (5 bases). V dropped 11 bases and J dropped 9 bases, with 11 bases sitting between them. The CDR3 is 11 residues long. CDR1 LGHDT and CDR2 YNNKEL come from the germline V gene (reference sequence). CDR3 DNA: TGTGCCGCGGGGGGTCTTTCACCCCTCCACTTT. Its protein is CAAGGLSPLHF.

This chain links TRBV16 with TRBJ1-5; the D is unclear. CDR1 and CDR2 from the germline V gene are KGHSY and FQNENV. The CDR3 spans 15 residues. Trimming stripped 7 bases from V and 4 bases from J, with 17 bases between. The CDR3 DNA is TGTGCCAGCACCCCCGAGGGAGTCCCTAATCAGCCCCAGCATTTT. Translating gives CASTPEGVPNQPQHF.

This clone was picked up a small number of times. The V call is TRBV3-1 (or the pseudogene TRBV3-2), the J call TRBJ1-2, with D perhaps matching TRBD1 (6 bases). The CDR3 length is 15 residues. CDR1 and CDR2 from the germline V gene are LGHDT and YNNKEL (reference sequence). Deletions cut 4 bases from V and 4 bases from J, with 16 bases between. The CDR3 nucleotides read TGTGCCAGCAGCCCCGTCAGGACAGCGAGCTATGGCTACACCTTC. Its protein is CASSPVRTASYGYTF.

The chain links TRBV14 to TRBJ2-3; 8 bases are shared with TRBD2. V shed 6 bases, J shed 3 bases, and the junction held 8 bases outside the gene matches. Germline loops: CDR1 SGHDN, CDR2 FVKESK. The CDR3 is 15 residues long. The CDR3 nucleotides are TGTGCCAGCAGTAACGGCGGGGGGCGTACAGATACGCAGTATTTT. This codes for CASSNGGGRTDTQYF.

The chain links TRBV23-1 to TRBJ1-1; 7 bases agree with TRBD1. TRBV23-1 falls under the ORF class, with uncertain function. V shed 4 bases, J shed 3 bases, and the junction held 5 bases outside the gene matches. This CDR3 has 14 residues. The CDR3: CASSLWQGDTEAFF. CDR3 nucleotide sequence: TGCGCCAGCAGTCTATGGCAGGGGGACACTGAAGCTTTCTTT.